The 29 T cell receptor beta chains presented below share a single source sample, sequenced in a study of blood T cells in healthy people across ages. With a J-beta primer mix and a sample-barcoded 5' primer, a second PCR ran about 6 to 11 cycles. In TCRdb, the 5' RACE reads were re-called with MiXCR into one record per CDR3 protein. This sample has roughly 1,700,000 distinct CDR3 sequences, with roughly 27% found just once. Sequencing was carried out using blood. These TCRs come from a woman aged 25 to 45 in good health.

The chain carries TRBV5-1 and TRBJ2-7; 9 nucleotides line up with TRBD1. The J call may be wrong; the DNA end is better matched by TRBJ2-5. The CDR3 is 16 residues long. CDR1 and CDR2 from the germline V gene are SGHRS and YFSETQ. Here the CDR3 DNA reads TGCGCCAGCAGCGGCTGGGGACAGGGAATTGGAGAGACCCAGTACTTC. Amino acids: CASSGWGQGIGETQYF.

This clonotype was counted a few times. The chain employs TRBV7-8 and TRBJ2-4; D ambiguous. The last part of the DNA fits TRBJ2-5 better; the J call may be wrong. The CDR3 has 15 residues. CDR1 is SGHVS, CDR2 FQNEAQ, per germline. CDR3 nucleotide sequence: TGTGCCAGCAGCTTTCCTCCGGGTCCCCGGGAGACCCAGTACTTC. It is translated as CASSFPPGPRETQYF.

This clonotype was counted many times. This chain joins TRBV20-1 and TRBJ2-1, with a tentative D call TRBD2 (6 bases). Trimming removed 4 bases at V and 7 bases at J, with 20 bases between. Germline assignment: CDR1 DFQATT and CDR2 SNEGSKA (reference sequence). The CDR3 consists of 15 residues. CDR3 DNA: TGCAGTGCTACCCCAGGCGGGACCGACTTTAATGAGCAGTTCTTC. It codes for CSATPGGTDFNEQFF.

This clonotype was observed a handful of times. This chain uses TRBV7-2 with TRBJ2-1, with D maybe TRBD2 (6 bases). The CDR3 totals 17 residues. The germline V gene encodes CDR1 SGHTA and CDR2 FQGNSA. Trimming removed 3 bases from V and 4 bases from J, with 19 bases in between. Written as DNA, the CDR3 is TGTGCCAGCAGCTTCGATCATAGGACTACTCAATACAATGAGCAGTTCTTC. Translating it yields CASSFDHRTTQYNEQFF.

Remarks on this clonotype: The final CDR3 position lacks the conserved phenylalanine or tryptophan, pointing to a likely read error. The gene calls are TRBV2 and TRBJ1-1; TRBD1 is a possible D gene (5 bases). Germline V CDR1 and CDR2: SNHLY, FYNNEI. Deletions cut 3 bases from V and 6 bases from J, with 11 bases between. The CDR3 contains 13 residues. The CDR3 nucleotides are TGTGCCAGCAGTGATAGGGGAGCCCCTGAAGCTTTCTCT. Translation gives CASSDRGAPEAFS.

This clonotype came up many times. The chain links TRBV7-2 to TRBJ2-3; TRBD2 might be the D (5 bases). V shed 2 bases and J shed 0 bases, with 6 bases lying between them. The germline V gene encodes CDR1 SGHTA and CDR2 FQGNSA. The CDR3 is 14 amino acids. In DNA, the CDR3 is TGTGCCAGCAGCTTACAGCGGAGCACAGATACGCAGTATTTT. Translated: CASSLQRSTDTQYF.

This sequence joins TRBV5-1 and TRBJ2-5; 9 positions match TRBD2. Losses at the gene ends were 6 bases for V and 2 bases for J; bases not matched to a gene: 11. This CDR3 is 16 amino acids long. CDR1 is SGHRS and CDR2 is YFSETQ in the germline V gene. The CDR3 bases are TGCGCCAGCACCCTAGGCAGCGCGGGGGGGCAAGAGACCCAGTACTTC. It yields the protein CASTLGSAGGQETQYF.

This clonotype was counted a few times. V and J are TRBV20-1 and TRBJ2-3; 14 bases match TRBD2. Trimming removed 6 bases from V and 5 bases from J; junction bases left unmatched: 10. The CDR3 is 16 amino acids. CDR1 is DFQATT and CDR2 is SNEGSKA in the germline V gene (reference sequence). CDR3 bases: TGCAGTGCCCCGCCGACTAGCGGGAGGGCCCTAGATACGCAGTATTTT. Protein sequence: CSAPPTSGRALDTQYF.

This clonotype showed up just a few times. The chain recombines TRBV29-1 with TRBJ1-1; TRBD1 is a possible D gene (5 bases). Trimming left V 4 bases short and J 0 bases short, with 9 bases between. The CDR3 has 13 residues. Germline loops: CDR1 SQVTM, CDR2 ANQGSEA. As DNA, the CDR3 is TGCAGCGTTGGGGACGTTATGAACACTGAAGCTTTCTTT. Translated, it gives CSVGDVMNTEAFF.

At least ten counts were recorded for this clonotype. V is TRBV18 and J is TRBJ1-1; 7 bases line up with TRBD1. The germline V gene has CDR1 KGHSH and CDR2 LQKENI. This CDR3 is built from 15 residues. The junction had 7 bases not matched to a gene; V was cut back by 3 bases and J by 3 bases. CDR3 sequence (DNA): TGTGCCAGCTCACCTCAGGGGGGCGAGGACACTGAAGCTTTCTTT. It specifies CASSPQGGEDTEAFF.

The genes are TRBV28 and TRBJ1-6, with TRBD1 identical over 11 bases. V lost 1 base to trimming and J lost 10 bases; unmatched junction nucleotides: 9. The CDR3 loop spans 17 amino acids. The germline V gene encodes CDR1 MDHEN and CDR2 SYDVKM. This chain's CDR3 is CASSLSHRDRGKSPLHF. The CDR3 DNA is TGTGCCAGCAGTTTATCCCACCGGGACAGGGGGAAGTCACCCCTCCACTTT.

CDR3 DNA: TGTGCCAGCAGCCGGGACAGGGGATATGAGCAGTTCTTC. This gives the protein CASSRDRGYEQFF. The genes are TRBV7-9 and TRBJ2-1, with 10 bases that match TRBD1. The length of the CDR3 is 13 residues. The trim removed 5 bases at V and 8 bases at J, leaving 3 bases unmatched. CDR1 and CDR2 from the germline V gene are SEHNR and FQNEAQ (reference sequence).

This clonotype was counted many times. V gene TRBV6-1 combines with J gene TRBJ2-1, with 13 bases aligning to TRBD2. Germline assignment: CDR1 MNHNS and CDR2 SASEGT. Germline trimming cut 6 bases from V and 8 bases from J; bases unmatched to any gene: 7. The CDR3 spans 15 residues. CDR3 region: CASSMTSGGRYEQFF. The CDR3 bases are TGTGCCAGCAGCATGACTAGCGGGGGGCGGTATGAGCAGTTCTTC.

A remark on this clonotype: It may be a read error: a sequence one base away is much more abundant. Written as DNA, the CDR3 is TGTACCAGCAGCCTATCACAGGGGCAAAACATTCAGTACTTC. Translation gives CTSSLSQGQNIQYF. The chain combines TRBV27 with TRBJ2-4; 7 nucleotides agree with TRBD1. The CDR3 runs to 14 residues. Germline CDR1 MNHEY, CDR2 SMNVEV (reference sequence).

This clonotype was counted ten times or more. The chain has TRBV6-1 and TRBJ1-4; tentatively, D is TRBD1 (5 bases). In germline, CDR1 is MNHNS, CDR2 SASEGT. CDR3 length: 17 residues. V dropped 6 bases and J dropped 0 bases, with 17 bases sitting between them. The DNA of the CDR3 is TGTGCCAGCAGCCGGGACGCCCAAGGGGCAACTAATGAAAAACTGTTTTTT. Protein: CASSRDAQGATNEKLFF.

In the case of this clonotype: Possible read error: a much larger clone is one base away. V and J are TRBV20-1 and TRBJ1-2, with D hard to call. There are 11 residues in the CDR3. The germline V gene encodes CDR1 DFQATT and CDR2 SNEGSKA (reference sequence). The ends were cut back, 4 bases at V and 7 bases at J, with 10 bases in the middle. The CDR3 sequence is CSAISGCGYTF. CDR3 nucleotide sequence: TGCAGTGCTATAAGTGGATGTGGCTACACCTTC.

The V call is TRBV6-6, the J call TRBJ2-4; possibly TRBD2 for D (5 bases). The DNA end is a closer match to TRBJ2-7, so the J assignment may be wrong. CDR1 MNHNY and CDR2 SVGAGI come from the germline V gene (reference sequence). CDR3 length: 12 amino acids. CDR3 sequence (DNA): TGTGCCTGTTCCCCTAGCTCGGGCGAGCAGTACTTC. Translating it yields CACSPSSGEQYF.

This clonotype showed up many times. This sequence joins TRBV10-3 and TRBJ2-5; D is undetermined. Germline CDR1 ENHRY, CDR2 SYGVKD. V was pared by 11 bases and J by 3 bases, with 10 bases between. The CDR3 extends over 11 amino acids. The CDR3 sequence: CAVGAKETQYF. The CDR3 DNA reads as TGTGCCGTTGGAGCTAAAGAGACCCAGTACTTC.

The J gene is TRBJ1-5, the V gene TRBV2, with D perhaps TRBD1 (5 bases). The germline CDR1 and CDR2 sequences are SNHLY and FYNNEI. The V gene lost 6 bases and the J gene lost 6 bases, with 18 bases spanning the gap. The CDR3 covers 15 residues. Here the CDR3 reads CASSSGGEGAQPQHF. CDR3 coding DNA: TGTGCCAGCAGCTCCGGTGGGGAAGGGGCTCAGCCCCAGCATTTT.

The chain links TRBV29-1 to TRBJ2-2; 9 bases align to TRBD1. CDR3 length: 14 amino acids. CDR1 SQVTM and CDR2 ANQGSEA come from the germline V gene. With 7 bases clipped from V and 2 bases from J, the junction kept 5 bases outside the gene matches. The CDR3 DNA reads TGCAGCGGCCGGGACAGGGCCAACACCGGGGAGCTGTTTTTT. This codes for CSGRDRANTGELFF.

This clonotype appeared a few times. In nucleotides, the CDR3 is TGTGCCAGCAGCGGGCTAGAGGCCTATGAGCAGTTCTTC. It is translated as CASSGLEAYEQFF. The chain employs TRBV7-8 and TRBJ2-1; D unclear. The CDR3 has 13 residues. The germline CDR1 and CDR2 sequences are SGHVS and FQNEAQ. Trimming pared 5 bases from V and 8 bases from J, leaving 13 bases between.

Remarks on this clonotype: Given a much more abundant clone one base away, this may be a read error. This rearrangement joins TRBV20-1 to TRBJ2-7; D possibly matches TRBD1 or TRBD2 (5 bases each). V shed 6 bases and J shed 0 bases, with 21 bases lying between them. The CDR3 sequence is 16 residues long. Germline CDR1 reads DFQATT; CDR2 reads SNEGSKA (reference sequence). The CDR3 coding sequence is TGCAGTGCCACCTCTGTAACGGGAAGGGGCTCCTACGAGCAGTACTTC. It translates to CSATSVTGRGSYEQYF.

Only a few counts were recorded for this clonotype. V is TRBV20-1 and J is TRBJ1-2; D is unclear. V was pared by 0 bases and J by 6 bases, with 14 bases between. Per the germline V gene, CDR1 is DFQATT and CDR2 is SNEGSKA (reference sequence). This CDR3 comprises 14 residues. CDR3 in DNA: TGCAGTGCTAGAGATCGCGGCCGATACGATGGCTACACCTTC. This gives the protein CSARDRGRYDGYTF.

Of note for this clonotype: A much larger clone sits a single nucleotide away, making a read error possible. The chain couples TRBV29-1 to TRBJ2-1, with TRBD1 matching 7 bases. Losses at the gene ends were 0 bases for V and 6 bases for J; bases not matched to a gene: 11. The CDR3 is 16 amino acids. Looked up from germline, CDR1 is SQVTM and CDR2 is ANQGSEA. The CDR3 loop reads CSVEDASGGLSNEQFF. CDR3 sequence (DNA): TGCAGCGTTGAAGATGCCTCAGGGGGATTAAGCAATGAGCAGTTCTTC.

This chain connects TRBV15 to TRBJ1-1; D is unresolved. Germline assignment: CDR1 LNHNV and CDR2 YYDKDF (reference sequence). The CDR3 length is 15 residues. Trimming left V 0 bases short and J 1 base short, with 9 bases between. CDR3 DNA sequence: TGTGCCACCAGCAGAGAGAGGGCCCAGAACACTGAAGCTTTCTTT. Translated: CATSRERAQNTEAFF.

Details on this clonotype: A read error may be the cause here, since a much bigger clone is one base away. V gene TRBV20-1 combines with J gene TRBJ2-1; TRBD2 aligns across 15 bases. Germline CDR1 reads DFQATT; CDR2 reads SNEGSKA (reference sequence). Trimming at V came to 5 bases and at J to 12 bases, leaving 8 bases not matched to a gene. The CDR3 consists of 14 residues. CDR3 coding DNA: TGCAGTGCTCCCGGGACTAGCGGGAGGAGTGTGCAGTTCTTC. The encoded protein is CSAPGTSGRSVQFF.

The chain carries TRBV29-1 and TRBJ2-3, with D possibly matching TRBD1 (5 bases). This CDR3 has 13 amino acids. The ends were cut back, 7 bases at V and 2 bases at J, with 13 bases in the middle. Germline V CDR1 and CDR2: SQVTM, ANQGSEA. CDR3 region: CSGARVITDTQYF. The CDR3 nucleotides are TGCAGCGGGGCCAGGGTCATCACAGATACGCAGTATTTT.

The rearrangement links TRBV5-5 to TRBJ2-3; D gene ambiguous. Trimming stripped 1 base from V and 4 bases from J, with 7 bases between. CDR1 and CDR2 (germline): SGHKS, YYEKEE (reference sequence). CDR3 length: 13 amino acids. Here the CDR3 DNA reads TGTGCCAGCAGCTTGTTCGCCCCAGATACGCAGTATTTT. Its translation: CASSLFAPDTQYF. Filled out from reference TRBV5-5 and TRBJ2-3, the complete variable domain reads DAGVTQSPTHLIKTRGQQVTLRCSPISGHKSVSWYQQVLGQGPQFIFQYYEKEERGRGNFPDRFSARQFPNYSSELNVNALLLGDSALYLCASSLFAPDTQYFGPGTRLTVL.

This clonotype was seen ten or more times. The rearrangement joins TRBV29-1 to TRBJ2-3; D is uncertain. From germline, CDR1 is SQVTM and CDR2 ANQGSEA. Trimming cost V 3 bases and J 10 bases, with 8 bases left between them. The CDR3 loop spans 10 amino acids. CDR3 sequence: CSVDPRPQYF. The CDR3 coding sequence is TGCAGCGTTGATCCGAGGCCGCAGTATTTT.